This TCR beta chain was sequenced during a study of early T cells in non-severe SARS-CoV-2 infection. In the library, individual cDNA molecules carried attached unique molecular identifiers. One entry per CDR3 protein results from TCRdb running MiXCR on the 5' RACE reads. The repertoire has tens of thousands of distinct CDR3 sequences, roughly 9.7% of them found once; the top ten carry 12%. The table lists this clonotype with many counts. This CDR3 has 15 amino acids. Germline V gene sequence: CDR1 ENHRY, CDR2 SYGVKD. The V end was cut by 8 bases, the J end by 4 bases, with 18 bases between. The receptor comes from an adult who was a healthcare worker with PCR-confirmed SARS-CoV-2 infection or an uninfected control (not recorded which). V usage is TRBV10-3 and J usage is TRBJ1-3; D perhaps matches TRBD1 (5 bases). The sequenced sample was whole blood. Here the CDR3 reads CAIVPGTGSGNTIYF. The CDR3 DNA reads TGTGCCATCGTCCCCGGGACCGGGAGCGGAAACACCATATATTTT.